The present entry profiles one T cell receptor beta chain with its context. Which antigen it targets is not known. No base quality information exists; no much larger clone differs at one position. Whole blood was collected in K2EDTA tubes by collaborating institutions according to the institutions' own protocols. For TCRbeta analysis, collaborators shipped samples in one of three forms: frozen whole blood, isolated PBMCs, or DNA extracted from either of those sample types. The sample originates from a study of blood T cell repertoires in COVID-19 (dated by TCRdb to 2018 to 2021). Regarding the study in general: The collaborator samples originated in the United States, Italy and Spain and spanned the acute and convalescent phases of COVID-19. Sample metadata almost always included a de-identified subject ID, COVID-19 status, age in years and sex. The material from the prospective study consisted of cDNA or gDNA derived from T cells, B-cell-depleted T cells, or PBMCs. The samples were drawn from two sources: the first 160 participants of the ongoing ImmuneRACE study, and fewer than 1,500 subjects contributed by 6 global collaborators. Deeply sampled blood TCRbeta repertoires from subjects exposed to, actively infected with, or recovered from COVID-19 were included in the dataset. Where HLA class I and class II types were available, the types were taken from metadata supplied by the sample provider, not from assay-based typing. The repertoires were released in a freely available public database meant as a resource for research on the immune response to SARS-CoV-2.

The CDR3 measures 13 amino acids from cysteine to phenylalanine. Only the CDR3 part of the read is kept: 39 bases, read in frame from the first base. V loses 8 bases at its end and J loses 8 bases; junction bases beyond the gene matches: 14. Based on the germline V gene, the CDR1 and CDR2 sequences are SQVTM and ANQGSEA. TCRbeta CDR3 regions were amplified from genomic DNA by means of the immunoSEQ Assay, a bias-controlled multiplex PCR. As for the original processing: The number of nucleated cells in each sample was estimated from the amplification of reference gene primers within the assay. To quantify the absolute abundance of each unique TCRbeta CDR3 rearrangement, sequence reads were collapsed and filtered. For each sample, productive Simpson clonality was calculated by taking the square root of Simpson's diversity index across productive rearrangements. TCRdb mirrors the immuneACCESS table, restricted to in-frame sequences. Some clones are absent from its copies; in checked studies, under half trace to an unresolved V gene, and the reason for the others is unknown. V, J and clone size derive from that table, while D and trimming were established from the DNA sequence. Here the sample has around 620,000 clones; 85% to 90% occur a single time. In total, the top ten clones hold about 0.26% of the sample.

General study outcomes and caveats: The quantity of clinical and demographic metadata differed by source and by participant and was supplied without curation.

Rearrangement joined TRBV29-1 to TRBJ1-2; TRBD1 matches 7 bases in the middle. The sample taken for sequencing was peripheral blood. The sequence was collected from a woman younger than 35 with acute or convalescent COVID-19. At the DNA level, the sequence is TGCAGCTCAGGGCCGGGACAGCAATCGGGCTACACCTTC. It specifies CSSGPGQQSGYTF. The full variable domain, with segments outside the CDR3 supplied by the reference TRBV29-1 and TRBJ1-2 proteins, appears as SAVISQKPSRDICQRGTSLTIQCQVDSQVTMMFWYRQQPGQSLTLIATANQGSEATYESGFVIDKFPISRPNLTFSTLTVSNMSPEDSSIYLCSSGPGQQSGYTFGSGTRLTVV.